The clone carrying this T cell receptor beta chain has only a few counts. Its antigen is unidentified. The data are from a study of response to subunit inactivated influenza vaccine. Points from the study as a whole: The authors suggested that every seasonal influenza vaccination recruits few new T cells.

V was clipped by 4 bases and J by 3 bases; unmatched bases: 8. This CDR3 region has 16 residues. Per the germline V gene, CDR1 is KGHSH and CDR2 is LQKENI. TCRdb redid the calling of the RT-PCR reads with MiXCR, one entry per CDR3 protein. The sample holds some 640,000 distinct CDR3 sequences; around 13% are singletons and the top ten take 5.5% to 8%. This material consisted of PBMCs from blood, taken around 14 days before vaccination. V and J are TRBV18 and TRBJ2-2, with TRBD1 matching over 7 bases. This clonotype was obtained from a man in his forties or fifties who received an inactivated influenza vaccine. CDR3 protein: CASSLPTGSYTGELFF. The CDR3 DNA sequence: TGTGCCAGCTCACTCCCGACAGGGAGCTACACCGGGGAGCTGTTTTTT.